A single T cell receptor (beta chain) is shown here with its context. The data derive from a study of T cell clones after liver transplantation. The germline V and J ends were trimmed by 5 bases and 3 bases, with 14 bases remaining between them. This CDR3 has 15 residues. Germline V gene data show CDR1 as SGHTA and CDR2 as FQGNSA. Assay used: immunoSEQ multiplex PCR; TCRdb lists only in-frame clones, some missing. Of some 11,000 clones in the sample, 60% to 85% were seen once. This specimen was CD4+ T cells from blood, taken around 31 months after liver transplant. The chain is built from TRBV7-2 and TRBJ1-3, with D perhaps TRBD1 (6 bases). This sequence originates from a human patient who received a liver transplant. The graft donor may have contributed some T cells. The CDR3 nucleotides read TGTGCCAGCAGCCCTGATACAGGGTATGGAAACACCATATATTTT. Translation: CASSPDTGYGNTIYF. The full variable domain, rest sourced from reference TRBV7-2 and TRBJ1-3, is GAGVSQSPSNKVTEKGKDVELRCDPISGHTALYWYRQSLGQGLEFLIYFQGNSAPDKSGLPSDRFSAERTGGSVSTLTIQRTQQEDSAVYLCASSPDTGYGNTIYFGEGSWLTVV.